These T cell receptor beta chains were read from a single sample in a study of CD8 T cells in Susac syndrome. In TCRdb, the immunoSEQ multiplex PCR reads were re-called with MiXCR into one record per CDR3 protein. The sample holds almost 450,000 distinct CDR3 sequences, around 83% seen once. Material for sequencing was CD8+ T cells from PBMCs. The receptors were gathered from a human donor with multiple sclerosis. Both conserved end residues are part of each CDR3. The D gene is left open where the match is weak. The size entry is marked missing in some rows and otherwise reads once, few, many or a size class.

CDR3nt: TGCGCCAGCAGTGAGTCTGGGGGTTTGACCTACGAGCAGTACTTC
CDR3aa: CASSESGGLTYEQYF
j_gene: TRBJ2-7
abundance: NA
v_gene: TRBV10-2
d_gene: NA

CDR3nt: TGCAGCGTTGATTGGGGGGTCGGCGAGCAGTACTTC
CDR3aa: CSVDWGVGEQYF
j_gene: TRBJ2-7
abundance: few
v_gene: TRBV29-1
d_gene: NA

CDR3nt: TGTGCCTGGAGTGTAAGGTGGAGTACTTCTACCGGGGAGCTGTTTTTT
CDR3aa: CAWSVRWSTSTGELFF
j_gene: TRBJ2-2
abundance: NA
v_gene: TRBV30
d_gene: NA

CDR3nt: TGTGCCAGCACCGTGACAGGGGTAATGAGCTATGGCTACACCTTC
CDR3aa: CASTVTGVMSYGYTF
j_gene: TRBJ1-2
abundance: NA
v_gene: TRBV7-9
d_gene: TRBD1

CDR3nt: TGTGCCAGCAGCGAGGAGGACTCCCGCACAGATACGCAGTATTTT
CDR3aa: CASSEEDSRTDTQYF
j_gene: TRBJ2-3
abundance: NA
v_gene: TRBV28
d_gene: NA

CDR3nt: TGTGCCAGCACCGGCGGGACAGGGGAGTTCTTC
CDR3aa: CASTGGTGEFF
j_gene: TRBJ2-1
abundance: NA
v_gene: TRBV6-5
d_gene: TRBD1

CDR3nt: TGTGCCAGCAGTTTTTCCGGACCCAACACTGAAGCTTTCTTT
CDR3aa: CASSFSGPNTEAFF
j_gene: TRBJ1-1
abundance: NA
v_gene: TRBV6-1
d_gene: NA

CDR3nt: TGTGCCAGCAGTTTGGGGGGGCTGAGCGACGAGCAGTACTTC
CDR3aa: CASSLGGLSDEQYF
j_gene: TRBJ2-7
abundance: NA
v_gene: TRBV12-3/TRBV12-4
d_gene: NA

CDR3nt: TGTGCCAGCACCCCAATAGCCGGAGATGAGCAGTTCTTC
CDR3aa: CASTPIAGDEQFF
j_gene: TRBJ2-1
abundance: NA
v_gene: TRBV5-6
d_gene: NA

CDR3nt: TGTGCCAGCAGTTTACATCGGGGTACCTACGAGCAGTACTTC
CDR3aa: CASSLHRGTYEQYF
j_gene: TRBJ2-7
abundance: NA
v_gene: TRBV28
d_gene: NA

CDR3nt: TGTGCCAGCAGTTGGGGGGCAACTAATGAAAAACTGTTTTTT
CDR3aa: CASSWGATNEKLFF
j_gene: TRBJ1-4
abundance: NA
v_gene: TRBV6-5
d_gene: NA

CDR3nt: TGTGCCAGCAGCTATCCGGGACAGGGCCTCTACGAGCAGTACTTC
CDR3aa: CASSYPGQGLYEQYF
j_gene: TRBJ2-7
abundance: few
v_gene: TRBV27
d_gene: TRBD1

CDR3nt: TGTGCCAGCAGTCCCCAGGGTGGGGGCTCGAACGAGCAGTACTTC
CDR3aa: CASSPQGGGSNEQYF
j_gene: TRBJ2-7
abundance: NA
v_gene: TRBV27
d_gene: NA

CDR3nt: TGCGCCAGCAGCGTTGGCAGGGGACAACAAGGGAATAGTGGCTACACCTTC
CDR3aa: CASSVGRGQQGNSGYTF
j_gene: TRBJ1-2
abundance: once
v_gene: TRBV5-1
d_gene: NA

CDR3nt: TGCAGTGCTATGACAGGGGACTATGGCTACACCTTC
CDR3aa: CSAMTGDYGYTF
j_gene: TRBJ1-2
abundance: few
v_gene: TRBV20-1
d_gene: TRBD1

CDR3nt: TGTGCCAGCAGCTTATTTCCCGGGTATGGCAATGAGCAGTTCTTC
CDR3aa: CASSLFPGYGNEQFF
j_gene: TRBJ2-1
abundance: NA
v_gene: TRBV7-6
d_gene: NA

CDR3nt: TGTGCCAGCAGTTTTGGGGGGTTGGGCAGCCCGAACACCGGGGAGCTGTTTTTT
CDR3aa: CASSFGGLGSPNTGELFF
j_gene: TRBJ2-2
abundance: NA
v_gene: TRBV27
d_gene: NA

CDR3nt: TGTGCCAGCAGTGACAGGGGGACTTACAATGAGCAGTTCTTC
CDR3aa: CASSDRGTYNEQFF
j_gene: TRBJ2-1
abundance: NA
v_gene: TRBV28
d_gene: TRBD1

CDR3nt: TGTGCCAGCAGACAGGGGAGTGGAAACACCATATATTTT
CDR3aa: CASRQGSGNTIYF
j_gene: TRBJ1-3
abundance: few
v_gene: TRBV6-1
d_gene: TRBD1

CDR3nt: TGTGCCAGCAGTTTATCGGGACAGGGCCCCACAGATACGCAGTATTTT
CDR3aa: CASSLSGQGPTDTQYF
j_gene: TRBJ2-3
abundance: once
v_gene: TRBV27
d_gene: TRBD1

CDR3nt: TGTGCCAGCAGTTCCCCGGAAGATCTACACACTGAAGCTTTCTTT
CDR3aa: CASSSPEDLHTEAFF
j_gene: TRBJ1-1
abundance: NA
v_gene: TRBV28
d_gene: NA

CDR3nt: TGTGCCAGGTTTGGACAGGGAAAAATCACAGATACGCAGTATTTT
CDR3aa: CARFGQGKITDTQYF
j_gene: TRBJ2-3
abundance: NA
v_gene: TRBV2
d_gene: TRBD1

CDR3nt: TGTGCCAGCAGCTTGGATCCCCTGGTTGCGGGGGGGCCAGATACGCAGTATTTT
CDR3aa: CASSLDPLVAGGPDTQYF
j_gene: TRBJ2-3
abundance: NA
v_gene: TRBV5-6
d_gene: TRBD2

CDR3nt: TGCAGTGCTAAAGGTAATCCTTTCGGCGAGCAGTACTTC
CDR3aa: CSAKGNPFGEQYF
j_gene: TRBJ2-7
abundance: few
v_gene: TRBV20-1
d_gene: NA

CDR3nt: TGCAGTGCTGCATCCGCAGTCAGCACAGATACGCAGTATTTT
CDR3aa: CSAASAVSTDTQYF
j_gene: TRBJ2-3
abundance: NA
v_gene: TRBV20-1
d_gene: NA

CDR3nt: TGTGCCAGCAGACCAACTTACAATGAGCAGTTCTTC
CDR3aa: CASRPTYNEQFF
j_gene: TRBJ2-1
abundance: NA
v_gene: TRBV6-1
d_gene: NA

CDR3nt: TGCAGCGCCGCCCCGGGTAACACCGGGGAGCTGTTTTTT
CDR3aa: CSAAPGNTGELFF
j_gene: TRBJ2-2
abundance: NA
v_gene: TRBV29-1
d_gene: NA

CDR3nt: TGTGCTAATGGTCCCGGAGGTATCAGCTCCTACGAGCAGTACTTC
CDR3aa: CANGPGGISSYEQYF
j_gene: TRBJ2-7
abundance: NA
v_gene: TRBV12-5
d_gene: NA

CDR3nt: TGTGCCAGCAGCCAAGCCGGGACAGGGCTCTACGAGCAGTACTTC
CDR3aa: CASSQAGTGLYEQYF
j_gene: TRBJ2-7
abundance: NA
v_gene: TRBV4-2
d_gene: TRBD1

CDR3nt: TGTGCCAGCAACTTTGGAAGCGGGAGGATCGACGAGCAGTACTTC
CDR3aa: CASNFGSGRIDEQYF
j_gene: TRBJ2-7
abundance: NA
v_gene: TRBV27
d_gene: TRBD2

CDR3nt: TGTGCCAGCAGTTTAAGAGCCCCACCAGGGCGGTATGGCTACACCTTC
CDR3aa: CASSLRAPPGRYGYTF
j_gene: TRBJ1-2
abundance: NA
v_gene: TRBV27
d_gene: NA

CDR3nt: TGCGCCAGCAGCTGGGGGGACAGGGAATACGAGCAGTACTTC
CDR3aa: CASSWGDREYEQYF
j_gene: TRBJ2-7
abundance: NA
v_gene: TRBV5-1
d_gene: TRBD1

CDR3nt: TGTGCCAGCAGCTTCCGACAGGGCGGGCTGGATGACACTGAAGCTTTCTTT
CDR3aa: CASSFRQGGLDDTEAFF
j_gene: TRBJ1-1
abundance: NA
v_gene: TRBV13
d_gene: TRBD1

CDR3nt: TGTGCCAGTAGTCTCGGGACCGTCTACAATGAGCAGTTCTTC
CDR3aa: CASSLGTVYNEQFF
j_gene: TRBJ2-1
abundance: NA
v_gene: TRBV19
d_gene: NA

CDR3nt: TGCAGTGCTAGAACCCCGGACAGGGCGACCCACAATGAGCAGTTCTTC
CDR3aa: CSARTPDRATHNEQFF
j_gene: TRBJ2-1
abundance: NA
v_gene: TRBV20-1
d_gene: TRBD1

CDR3nt: TGCAGTGCTGGGGACAGCAGCAATCCCTACGAGCAGTACTTC
CDR3aa: CSAGDSSNPYEQYF
j_gene: TRBJ2-7
abundance: NA
v_gene: TRBV20-1
d_gene: TRBD1

CDR3nt: TGCGCCAGCAGCCAAGTCGAACAGGGGTCCTACGAGCAGTACTTC
CDR3aa: CASSQVEQGSYEQYF
j_gene: TRBJ2-7
abundance: NA
v_gene: TRBV4-1
d_gene: TRBD1

CDR3nt: TGCGCCAGCAGCCAAGAGTGGCGGACTAGCGGGGGGGTAGGGGACTTC
CDR3aa: CASSQEWRTSGGVGDF
j_gene: TRBJ2-5
abundance: NA
v_gene: TRBV4-1
d_gene: TRBD2

CDR3nt: TGCAGTGCTCGATATTCCGGGACAGAGGCCTACGAGCAGTACTTC
CDR3aa: CSARYSGTEAYEQYF
j_gene: TRBJ2-7
abundance: once
v_gene: TRBV20-1
d_gene: TRBD1

CDR3nt: TGTGCCTGGGTATGGGACACCACTGAAGCTTTCTTT
CDR3aa: CAWVWDTTEAFF
j_gene: TRBJ1-1
abundance: NA
v_gene: TRBV30
d_gene: NA

CDR3nt: TGTGCCAGCAGCGATGGACTGACCTTCGAGCAGTACTTC
CDR3aa: CASSDGLTFEQYF
j_gene: TRBJ2-7
abundance: NA
v_gene: TRBV27
d_gene: NA

CDR3nt: TGTGCCAGCAGTGAAGCGTTATTAAAAGTATGGGGCTACACCTTC
CDR3aa: CASSEALLKVWGYTF
j_gene: TRBJ1-2
abundance: NA
v_gene: TRBV2
d_gene: NA

CDR3nt: TGTGCCAGCAGTGAATATCGCGGGGGACGCGGGGAGACCCAGTACTTC
CDR3aa: CASSEYRGGRGETQYF
j_gene: TRBJ2-5
abundance: NA
v_gene: TRBV6-1
d_gene: TRBD2

CDR3nt: TGTGCCAGCAGCCCAGGGGCAGTGATGCCCTACGAGCAGTACTTC
CDR3aa: CASSPGAVMPYEQYF
j_gene: TRBJ2-7
abundance: NA
v_gene: TRBV28
d_gene: NA

CDR3nt: TGTGCCAGCACCCTAGACGGGGGCACCGGGGAGCTGTTTTTT
CDR3aa: CASTLDGGTGELFF
j_gene: TRBJ2-2
abundance: NA
v_gene: TRBV28
d_gene: NA

CDR3nt: TGCGCCAGCAGTGCCAGTCTAACACGGGACTATGGTTCGTGGAATGAGCAGTTCTTC
CDR3aa: CASSASLTRDYGSWNEQFF
j_gene: TRBJ2-1
abundance: NA
v_gene: TRBV10-2
d_gene: TRBD2

CDR3nt: TGTGCCAGCAGCTCGGGGCCGGGGCAAAGCACAGATACGCAGTATTTT
CDR3aa: CASSSGPGQSTDTQYF
j_gene: TRBJ2-3
abundance: NA
v_gene: TRBV11-2
d_gene: NA

CDR3nt: TGTGCCAGCAGCCCCCTCGCGGCGAGCTCCTACAATGAGCAGTTCTTC
CDR3aa: CASSPLAASSYNEQFF
j_gene: TRBJ2-1
abundance: once
v_gene: TRBV2
d_gene: NA

CDR3nt: TGTGCCAGCAGCCCCATAGCGGGAGGGGGCCCAGATACGCAGTATTTT
CDR3aa: CASSPIAGGGPDTQYF
j_gene: TRBJ2-3
abundance: NA
v_gene: TRBV11-3
d_gene: TRBD2

CDR3nt: TGTGCCAGCAGCACCTTCGGCAGCCGGCAAGAGCAGTACTTC
CDR3aa: CASSTFGSRQEQYF
j_gene: TRBJ2-7
abundance: NA
v_gene: TRBV7-2
d_gene: NA

CDR3nt: TGTGCCAGCAGTCCGTCTAGCGGGAGGGCCTGGGAGCAGTACTTC
CDR3aa: CASSPSSGRAWEQYF
j_gene: TRBJ2-7
abundance: few
v_gene: TRBV27
d_gene: TRBD2

CDR3nt: TGTGCCAGCAGCGCCGGGCAGGGCACCGGGGAGCTGTTTTTT
CDR3aa: CASSAGQGTGELFF
j_gene: TRBJ2-2
abundance: NA
v_gene: TRBV9
d_gene: NA

CDR3nt: TGTGCCAGCAGTGAAACTAGCGGGGGGGCAGATACGCAGTATTTT
CDR3aa: CASSETSGGADTQYF
j_gene: TRBJ2-3
abundance: few
v_gene: TRBV6-1
d_gene: TRBD2

CDR3nt: TGTGCCAGCAGCTACCCCGGGGGAGAGACCCAGTACTTC
CDR3aa: CASSYPGGETQYF
j_gene: TRBJ2-5
abundance: NA
v_gene: TRBV7-3
d_gene: NA

CDR3nt: TGTGCCAGCAGTGATCAGTACAGTAGCACAGATACGCAGTATTTT
CDR3aa: CASSDQYSSTDTQYF
j_gene: TRBJ2-3
abundance: NA
v_gene: TRBV27
d_gene: NA

CDR3nt: TGTGCCATCCGAGGGAGTAGCGGGAGCGGCTACAATGAGCAGTTCTTC
CDR3aa: CAIRGSSGSGYNEQFF
j_gene: TRBJ2-1
abundance: NA
v_gene: TRBV10-3
d_gene: TRBD2

CDR3nt: TGCAGCGCTGCGGGTATCAATCAGCCCCGGCATTTT
CDR3aa: CSAAGINQPRHF
j_gene: TRBJ1-5
abundance: NA
v_gene: TRBV29-1
d_gene: NA

CDR3nt: TGCGCCAGCAGCTCAGGGGACTTCTATGGCTACACCTTC
CDR3aa: CASSSGDFYGYTF
j_gene: TRBJ1-2
abundance: NA
v_gene: TRBV5-1
d_gene: NA